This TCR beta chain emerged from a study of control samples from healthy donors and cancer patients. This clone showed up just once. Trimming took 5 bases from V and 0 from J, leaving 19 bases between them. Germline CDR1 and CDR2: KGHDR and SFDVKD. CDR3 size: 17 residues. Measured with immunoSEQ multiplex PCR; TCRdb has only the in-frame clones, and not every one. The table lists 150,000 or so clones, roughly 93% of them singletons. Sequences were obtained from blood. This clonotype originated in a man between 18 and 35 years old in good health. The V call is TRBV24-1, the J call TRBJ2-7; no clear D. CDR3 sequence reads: CATSGFNSFLGSYEQYF. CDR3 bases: TGTGCCACCAGTGGATTTAACAGCTTCTTGGGCTCCTACGAGCAGTACTTC.